A selection of T cell receptor beta chains follows, all from one sample in a study of early T cells in non-severe SARS-CoV-2 infection. TCRdb reprocessed the 5' RACE reads with MiXCR, giving one entry per CDR3 protein. Among tens of thousands of distinct CDR3 sequences listed, around 5.7% were seen once. Sequencing was carried out using whole blood. All receptors derive from an adult who was a healthcare worker with PCR-confirmed SARS-CoV-2 infection or an uninfected control (not recorded which). The CDR3 runs from the conserved cysteine through the conserved F or W. The D gene is left open where the match is weak. The size of a clone is reported for some rows only, either as once, few or many, or as a class for expanded clones.

j_call | d_call | v_call | clone_size | cdr3_aa | cdr3_nt
TRBJ2-3 | - | TRBV20-1 | - | CSAGGVGSQDTQYF | TGCAGTGCGGGTGGGGTAGGGAGCCAAGATACGCAGTATTTT
TRBJ1-1 | - | TRBV6-1 | - | CASSPGAPNTEAFF | TGTGCCAGCAGTCCGGGAGCACCGAACACTGAAGCTTTCTTT
TRBJ2-7 | - | TRBV6-6 | - | CASSWGAAYEQYF | TGTGCCAGCAGCTGGGGCGCTGCTTACGAGCAGTACTTC
TRBJ2-7 | - | TRBV11-2 | many | CASSLVPSRRLSTYEQYF | TGTGCCAGCAGCTTAGTACCCTCTCGGCGACTGTCTACCTACGAGCAGTACTTC
TRBJ2-1 | - | TRBV30 | few | CAWSVSYEQFF | TGTGCCTGGAGTGTTAGCTACGAGCAGTTCTTC
TRBJ2-1 | - | TRBV19 | few | CASRRLVSSNEQFF | TGTGCCAGTAGACGACTAGTGAGCTCCAATGAGCAGTTCTTC
TRBJ2-5 | - | TRBV6-1 | - | CASSDGGHGQYF | TGTGCCAGCAGTGATGGGGGACACGGCCAGTACTTC
TRBJ2-2 | - | TRBV5-6 | - | CASSYTGARNTGELFF | TGTGCCAGCAGTTACACGGGGGCGCGGAACACCGGGGAGCTGTTTTTT
TRBJ2-3 | - | TRBV28 | many | CASSFGRGSDTQYF | TGTGCCAGCAGTTTTGGGCGTGGGTCAGATACGCAGTATTTT
TRBJ1-6 | - | TRBV7-3 | many | CASSLSAGADSPLHF | TGTGCCAGCAGCTTAAGCGCGGGGGCTGATTCACCCCTCCACTTT
TRBJ1-5 | - | TRBV2 | many | CASSGIDRNQPQHF | TGTGCCAGCAGTGGGATCGACAGGAATCAGCCCCAGCATTTT
TRBJ2-1 | TRBD2 | TRBV20-1 | many | CSARGGLAERYNEQFF | TGCAGTGCCAGGGGGGGACTAGCGGAAAGATACAATGAGCAGTTCTTC
TRBJ2-7 | TRBD1 | TRBV18 | many | CASSLRDRVNEQYF | TGTGCCAGCTCACTCCGGGACAGGGTCAACGAGCAGTACTTC
TRBJ1-1 | - | TRBV28 | - | CASSLTGATTEAFF | TGTGCCAGCAGTTTAACGGGGGCGACCACTGAAGCTTTCTTT
TRBJ2-1 | - | TRBV12-3/TRBV12-4 | many | CASTHPTTNNEQFF | TGTGCCAGCACCCATCCTACTACCAACAATGAGCAGTTCTTC
TRBJ2-1 | - | TRBV19 | many | CASSIALNNEQFF | TGTGCCAGTAGTATAGCCCTTAACAATGAGCAGTTCTTC
TRBJ2-3 | - | TRBV20-1 | medium-sized | CSASTDTQYF | TGCAGTGCTAGCACAGATACGCAGTATTTT